This T cell receptor (beta chain) was observed in a study of blood T cells in healthy people across ages. The CDR3 consists of 17 residues. Combining a sample-barcoded 5' primer with a J-beta primer mix, a second PCR ran for roughly 6 to 12 cycles. MiXCR, applied by TCRdb to the 5' RACE reads, yields one record per CDR3 protein. Among 780,000 or so distinct CDR3 sequences listed, more than 50% were seen once. Whole-study results and caveats: When set beside aged donors, long-lived donors presented more naive CD4+ cells and higher diversity. Age brought a roughly linear fall in TCR beta diversity measured per million T cells.

Healthy Caucasians from Russia aged about 6 to 100 served as donors. Concerning this clonotype itself: The antigen remains undetermined.

V usage is TRBV21-1 and J usage is TRBJ2-5; TRBD1 is taken as the D call from the table, unchecked against the DNA. TRBV21-1 is noted as a pseudogene. The sample comprised blood. This clonotype was obtained from a middle-aged man in good health. CDR3 region: CASSIRWTGALQETQYF. DNA for the CDR3: TGTGCCAGCAGCATCCGTTGGACAGGGGCTCTACAAGAGACCCAGTACTTC.